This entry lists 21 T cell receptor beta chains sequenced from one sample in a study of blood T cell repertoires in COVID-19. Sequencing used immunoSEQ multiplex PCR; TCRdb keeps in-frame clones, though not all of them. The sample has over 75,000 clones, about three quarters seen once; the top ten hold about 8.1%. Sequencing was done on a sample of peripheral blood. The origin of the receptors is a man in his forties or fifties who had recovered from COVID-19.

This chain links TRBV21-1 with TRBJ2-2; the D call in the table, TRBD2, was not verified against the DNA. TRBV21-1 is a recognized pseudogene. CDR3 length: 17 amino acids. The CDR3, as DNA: TGTGCCAGCAGATTCGGGACTTCCATACTGAACACCGGGGAGCTGTTTTTT. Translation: CASRFGTSILNTGELFF.

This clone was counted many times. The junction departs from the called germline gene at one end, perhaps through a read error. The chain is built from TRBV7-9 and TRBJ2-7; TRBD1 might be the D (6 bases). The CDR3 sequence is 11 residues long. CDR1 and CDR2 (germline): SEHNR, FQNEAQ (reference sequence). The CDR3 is CASSNGGEQCF. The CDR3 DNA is TGTGCCAGCAGTAATGGGGGCGAGCAGTGCTTC.

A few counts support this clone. The CDR3 DNA reads TGTGCCAGCAGCTCCGGGACAGGGGAATATCAGCCCCAGCATTTT. Protein: CASSSGTGEYQPQHF. V and J are TRBV7-8 and TRBJ1-5, with 10 bases lining up with TRBD1. The germline CDR1 and CDR2 sequences are SGHVS and FQNEAQ. The CDR3 consists of 15 residues. V trimming: 4 bases; J trimming: 5 bases; junction bases outside the gene matches: 5. Complete variable domain (other parts from reference TRBV7-8 and TRBJ1-5): GAGVSQSPRYKVAKRGQDVALRCDPISGHVSLFWYQQALGQGPEFLTYFQNEAQLDKSGLPSDRFFAERPEGSVSTLKIQRTQQEDSAVYLCASSSGTGEYQPQHFGDGTRLSIL.

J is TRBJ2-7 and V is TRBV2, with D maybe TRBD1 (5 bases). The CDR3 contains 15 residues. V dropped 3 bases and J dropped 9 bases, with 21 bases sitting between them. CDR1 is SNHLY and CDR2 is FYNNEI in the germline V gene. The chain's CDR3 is CASSDDSTDVVGQYF. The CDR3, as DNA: TGTGCCAGCAGTGACGACAGTACAGATGTTGTTGGGCAGTACTTC.

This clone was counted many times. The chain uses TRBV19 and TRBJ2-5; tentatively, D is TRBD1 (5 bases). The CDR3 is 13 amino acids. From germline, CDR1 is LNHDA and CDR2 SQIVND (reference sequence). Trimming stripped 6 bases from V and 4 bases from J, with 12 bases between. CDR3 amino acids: CASSGRVSETQYF. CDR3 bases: TGTGCCAGTAGCGGCAGGGTGTCAGAGACCCAGTACTTC. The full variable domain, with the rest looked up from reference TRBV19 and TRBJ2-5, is DGGITQSPKYLFRKEGQNVTLSCEQNLNHDAMYWYRQDPGQGLRLIYYSQIVNDFQKGDIAEGYSVSREKKESFPLTVTSAQKNPTAFYLCASSGRVSETQYFGPGTRLLVL.

The CDR3 here is CASSSSGQGKTQYF. CDR3 bases: TGCGCCAGCAGCTCTTCGGGACAGGGAAAGACCCAGTACTTC. The rearrangement uses TRBV5-1 and TRBJ2-5, with 9 bases fitting TRBD1. The CDR3 has 14 residues. Per germline, CDR1 SGHRS and CDR2 YFSETQ. V shed 3 bases, J shed 6 bases, and the junction held 6 bases outside the gene matches.

The CDR3 coding sequence is TGTGCCAGCAGCTTATTACGGGGGGCTAACTATGGCTACACCTTC. It specifies CASSLLRGANYGYTF. This chain uses TRBV7-2 with TRBJ1-2; D possibly corresponds to TRBD1 (5 bases). CDR1 and CDR2 from the germline V gene are SGHTA and FQGNSA. CDR3 size: 15 residues. Trimming cost V 2 bases and J 0 bases, with 10 bases left between them.

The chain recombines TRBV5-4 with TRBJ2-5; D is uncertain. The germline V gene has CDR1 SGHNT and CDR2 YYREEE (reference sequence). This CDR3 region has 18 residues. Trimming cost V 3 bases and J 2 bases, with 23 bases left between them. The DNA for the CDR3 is TGTGCCAGCAGCTGGAGCACCCCACTGGGTTGGGTTCAAGAGACCCAGTACTTC. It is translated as CASSWSTPLGWVQETQYF.

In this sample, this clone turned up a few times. DNA of the CDR3: TGTGCCAGCTCACCTATCCGGGGGAACGGGGTCGAGCAGTACTTC. Translation: CASSPIRGNGVEQYF. This chain joins TRBV18 and TRBJ2-7, with TRBD2 as a possible D gene (6 bases). The CDR3 has 15 residues. Per germline, CDR1 KGHSH and CDR2 LQKENI. Trimming stripped 3 bases from V and 6 bases from J, with 18 bases between.

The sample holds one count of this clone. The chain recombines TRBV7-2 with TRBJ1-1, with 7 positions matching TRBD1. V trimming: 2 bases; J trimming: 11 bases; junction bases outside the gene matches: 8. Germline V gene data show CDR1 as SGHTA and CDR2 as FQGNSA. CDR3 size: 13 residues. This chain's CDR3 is CASSLSRGRLAFF. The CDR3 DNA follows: TGTGCCAGCAGCTTATCTAGGGGGCGTCTCGCTTTCTTT.

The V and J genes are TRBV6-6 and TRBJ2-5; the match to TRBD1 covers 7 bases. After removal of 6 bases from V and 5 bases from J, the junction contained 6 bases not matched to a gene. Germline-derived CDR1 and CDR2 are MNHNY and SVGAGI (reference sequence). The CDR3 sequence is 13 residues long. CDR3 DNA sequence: TGTGCCAGCAGCAACAGGGGATCGGAGACCCAGTACTTC. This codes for CASSNRGSETQYF.

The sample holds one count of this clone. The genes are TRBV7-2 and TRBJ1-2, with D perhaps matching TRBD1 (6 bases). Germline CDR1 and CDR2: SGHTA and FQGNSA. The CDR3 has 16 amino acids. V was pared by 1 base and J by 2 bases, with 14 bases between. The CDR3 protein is CASSLDSQGLNYGYTF. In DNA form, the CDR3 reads TGTGCCAGCAGCTTAGACTCACAGGGATTGAACTATGGCTACACCTTC. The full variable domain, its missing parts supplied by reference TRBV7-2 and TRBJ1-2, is GAGVSQSPSNKVTEKGKDVELRCDPISGHTALYWYRQSLGQGLEFLIYFQGNSAPDKSGLPSDRFSAERTGGSVSTLTIQRTQQEDSAVYLCASSLDSQGLNYGYTFGSGTRLTVV.

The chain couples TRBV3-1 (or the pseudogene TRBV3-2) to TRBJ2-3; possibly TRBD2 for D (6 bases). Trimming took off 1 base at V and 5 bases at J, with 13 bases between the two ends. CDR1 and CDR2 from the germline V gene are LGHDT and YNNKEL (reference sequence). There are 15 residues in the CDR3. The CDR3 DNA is TGTGCCAGCAGCCAAGCGGGAGTAGTCAAAGATACGCAGTATTTT. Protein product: CASSQAGVVKDTQYF.

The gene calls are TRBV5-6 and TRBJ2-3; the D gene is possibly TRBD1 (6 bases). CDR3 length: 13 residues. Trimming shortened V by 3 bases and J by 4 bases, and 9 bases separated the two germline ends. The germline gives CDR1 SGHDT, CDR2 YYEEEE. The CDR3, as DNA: TGTGCCAGCAGCTGGGGGCGTGCAGATACGCAGTATTTT. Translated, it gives CASSWGRADTQYF.

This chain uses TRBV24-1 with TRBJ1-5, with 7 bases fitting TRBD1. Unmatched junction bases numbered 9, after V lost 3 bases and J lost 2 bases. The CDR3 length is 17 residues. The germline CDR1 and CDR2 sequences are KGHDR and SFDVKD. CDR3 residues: CATSDGSGTAGNQPQHF. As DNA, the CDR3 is TGTGCCACCAGTGATGGCTCCGGGACAGCCGGCAATCAGCCCCAGCATTTT.

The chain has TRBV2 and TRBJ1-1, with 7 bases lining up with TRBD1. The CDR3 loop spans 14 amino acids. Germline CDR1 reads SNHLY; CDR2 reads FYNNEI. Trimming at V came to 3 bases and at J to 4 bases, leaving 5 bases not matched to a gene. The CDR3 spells CASSENRGSTEAFF. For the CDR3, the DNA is TGTGCCAGCAGTGAGAACAGGGGTAGCACTGAAGCTTTCTTT.

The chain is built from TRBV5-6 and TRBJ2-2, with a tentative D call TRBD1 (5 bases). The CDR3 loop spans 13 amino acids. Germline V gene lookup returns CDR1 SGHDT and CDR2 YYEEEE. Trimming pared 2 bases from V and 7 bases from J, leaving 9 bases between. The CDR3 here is CASSLGVDGELFF. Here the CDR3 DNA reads TGTGCCAGCAGCTTAGGGGTGGACGGGGAGCTGTTTTTT.

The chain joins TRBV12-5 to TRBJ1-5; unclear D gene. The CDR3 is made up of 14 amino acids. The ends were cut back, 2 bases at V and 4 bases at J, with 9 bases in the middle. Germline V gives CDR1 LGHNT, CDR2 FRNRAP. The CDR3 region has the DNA TGTGCTAGTGGTTTGTCAGTCGATAATCAGCCCCAGCATTTT. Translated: CASGLSVDNQPQHF.

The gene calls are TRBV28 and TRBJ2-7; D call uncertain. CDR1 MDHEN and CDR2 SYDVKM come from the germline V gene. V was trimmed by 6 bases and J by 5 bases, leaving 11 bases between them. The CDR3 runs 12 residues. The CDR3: CASRYNGNEQYF. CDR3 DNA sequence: TGTGCCAGCAGATACAATGGCAACGAGCAGTACTTC. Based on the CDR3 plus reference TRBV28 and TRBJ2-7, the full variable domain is DVKVTQSSRYLVKRTGEKVFLECVQDMDHENMFWYRQDPGLGLRLIYFSYDVKMKEKGDIPEGYSVSREKKERFSLILESASTNQTSMYLCASRYNGNEQYFGPGTRLTVT.

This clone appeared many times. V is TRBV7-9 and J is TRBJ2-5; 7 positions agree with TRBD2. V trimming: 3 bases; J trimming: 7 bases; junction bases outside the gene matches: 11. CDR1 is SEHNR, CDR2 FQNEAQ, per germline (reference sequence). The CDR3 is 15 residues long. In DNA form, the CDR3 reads TGTGCCAGCAGCTTCGGGGGAGGGCCCCTCGGGACCCAGTACTTC. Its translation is CASSFGGGPLGTQYF.

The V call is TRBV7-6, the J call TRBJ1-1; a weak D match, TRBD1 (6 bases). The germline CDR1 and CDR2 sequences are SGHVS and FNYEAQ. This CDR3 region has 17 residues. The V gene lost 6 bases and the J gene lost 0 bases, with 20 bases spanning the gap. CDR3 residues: CASSRTVYSPMNTEAFF. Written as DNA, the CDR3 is TGTGCCAGCAGTCGGACAGTATATTCCCCCATGAACACTGAAGCTTTCTTT.